These T cell receptor beta chains were read from a single sample in a study of PD-L1 blockade in urothelial cancer. Produced via immunoSEQ multiplex PCR; TCRdb's table is partial and in-frame only. The repertoire has around 100,000 clones, 91% of them found once; the top ten carry about 0.92%. The source was PBMCs, collected around atezolizumab (anti-PD-L1) treatment. These TCRs come from a woman of 80 years or more with urothelial cancer. Both conserved end residues are part of each CDR3. Fields, in order: clone size, J gene, V gene, D gene, CDR3 DNA, CDR3 protein. The D gene is left open where the match is weak. Only part of the rows carry a size: once, few, many, or a class if the clone is expanded.

>.|TRBJ2-1|TRBV5-1|TRBD1
TGCGCCAGCAGGGACAGGGGGGCATTGTATGAGCAGTTCTTC
CASRDRGALYEQFF
>.|TRBJ2-1|TRBV27|.
TGTGCCAGCAGTCCCACCGGGACAATTCCCTCCAAACACTCCTACAATGAGCAGTTCTTC
CASSPTGTIPSKHSYNEQFF
>.|TRBJ2-3|TRBV11-2|.
TGTGCCAGCAGCTTTGGACAACCAGATACGCAGTATTTT
CASSFGQPDTQYF
>once|TRBJ1-1|TRBV28|.
TGTGCCACCAAGCCCCCCACAGGGACGAACACTGAAGCTTTCTTT
CATKPPTGTNTEAFF
>.|TRBJ1-2|TRBV23-1|.
TGCGCCAGCAGTCCAACTAATATCAGAGCTAACTATGGCTACACCTTC
CASSPTNIRANYGYTF
>.|TRBJ2-1|TRBV25-1|TRBD2
TGTGCCAGCAGTGAATACGGGACTACGCCGTACAATGAGCAGTTCTTC
CASSEYGTTPYNEQFF
>.|TRBJ1-1|TRBV18|TRBD1
TGTGCCAGCTCACAGGGACAGATGAACACTGAAGCTTTCTTT
CASSQGQMNTEAFF
>.|TRBJ1-3|TRBV5-1|.
TGCGCCAGCAGCTCCCTGTCCGATAGCGTAGCTGGAAACACCATATATTTT
CASSSLSDSVAGNTIYF
>.|TRBJ1-2|TRBV19|.
TGTGCCAGTAGGTTGACAGCAGACTATGGCTACACCTTC
CASRLTADYGYTF
>.|TRBJ1-3|TRBV9|.
TGTGCCAGCAGCGTAGGTGGCAACAGAAACACCATATATTTT
CASSVGGNRNTIYF
>.|TRBJ2-1|TRBV4-2|TRBD2
TGTGCCAGCAGCCAAGATCCTAGCGGATACTCCTACAATGAGCAGTTCTTC
CASSQDPSGYSYNEQFF
>.|TRBJ2-3|TRBV2|TRBD2
TGTGCTTCCTCCGGGACTAGCGGCACAGATACGCAGTATTTT
CASSGTSGTDTQYF
>.|TRBJ1-4|TRBV7-9|.
TGTGCCAGCAGCTTATCCGGGGCAACTAATGAAAAACTGTTTTTT
CASSLSGATNEKLFF
>.|TRBJ1-1|TRBV27|.
TGTGCCAGCAGTTTACGGGTGGAAAACACTGAAGCTTTCTTT
CASSLRVENTEAFF
>.|TRBJ2-7|TRBV28|.
TGTGCCAGCAGTTTAGTACAGGGTACCTACGAGCAGTACTTC
CASSLVQGTYEQYF
>.|TRBJ1-4|TRBV10-2|.
TGCGCCAGCCGGGCGGGGGGACAAGAAAAACTGTTTTTT
CASRAGGQEKLFF
>.|TRBJ2-1|TRBV15|.
TGTGCCACCACCCCCAGGGGGGACCCCAACCCGAATGAGCAGTTCTTC
CATTPRGDPNPNEQFF
>once|TRBJ1-1|TRBV11-2|TRBD1
TGTGCCAGCAGTCGGACAGGGGGGAATACTGAAGCTTTCTTT
CASSRTGGNTEAFF
>.|TRBJ2-1|TRBV5-1|TRBD2
TGCGCCAGCAGCTTGGTCCCCGGGGGGGGGAATGAGCAGTTCTTC
CASSLVPGGGNEQFF
>few|TRBJ2-7|TRBV12-2|.
TGTGCAAGTCGCTTAGCGGGGGGATACTACGAGCAGTACTTC
CASRLAGGYYEQYF
>.|TRBJ2-1|TRBV9|.
TGTGCCAGCAGCGTAGTGGGGAGCTCCTACAATGAGCAGTTCTTC
CASSVVGSSYNEQFF
>.|TRBJ2-1|TRBV6-6|.
TGTGCCAGCAGTTACCGAGATAGGAGCTCCTACAATGAGCAGTTCTTC
CASSYRDRSSYNEQFF
>.|TRBJ1-3|TRBV7-9|.
TGTGCCAGCAGCTTAGTCGGGAGGACGAACGGAAACACCATATATTTT
CASSLVGRTNGNTIYF
>.|TRBJ1-1|TRBV4-2|TRBD1
TGTGCCAGCAGCCAAGAGGGTGCAGGGGGCCCAGCCACTGAAGCTTTCTTT
CASSQEGAGGPATEAFF
>.|TRBJ2-1|TRBV19|TRBD1
TGTGCCAGTAGTAAGGTGACAGGGCCCTACAATGAGCAGTTCTTC
CASSKVTGPYNEQFF
>once|TRBJ1-5|TRBV19|.
TGTGCCAGTAGTGGTTCGACAGCTTTTAATCAGCCCCAGCATTTT
CASSGSTAFNQPQHF
>.|TRBJ1-1|TRBV28|.
TGTGCCAGCACTTCCACCCTATCTGAAGCTTTCTTT
CASTSTLSEAFF
>.|TRBJ1-3|TRBV30|TRBD1
TGTGCCTGGAGTGTGGGCAGGGGGCTAGACACCATATATTTT
CAWSVGRGLDTIYF
>.|TRBJ1-2|TRBV18|.
TGTGCCAGCTCACCAAAAACAGGGTTACCTGGCTACACCTTC
CASSPKTGLPGYTF
>.|TRBJ1-1|TRBV5-1|.
TGCGCCAGCAGCTTGGCCGCCTTCTTAAACTCGAACACTGAAGCTTTCTTT
CASSLAAFLNSNTEAFF
>.|TRBJ1-2|TRBV6-5|.
TGTGCCAGCAGCGGGAGCCCCTATGGCTACACCTTC
CASSGSPYGYTF
>.|TRBJ2-3|TRBV6-1|TRBD1
TGTGCCAGCAACGAGGGGGCAAGATCAGATACGCAGTATTTT
CASNEGARSDTQYF
>.|TRBJ2-1|TRBV18|TRBD2
TGTGCCAGCTCACCCAATGATGTGCGGGAGGGCCTTTATGAGCAGTTCTTC
CASSPNDVREGLYEQFF
>once|TRBJ1-5|TRBV11-2|TRBD1
TGTGCCAGCAGCTCGGACAGGAATCAGCCCCAGCATTTT
CASSSDRNQPQHF
>.|TRBJ1-2|TRBV28|.
TGTGCCAGCAGCGACAGTCCTGGTTATGGCTACACCTTC
CASSDSPGYGYTF
>.|TRBJ2-5|TRBV7-2|TRBD2
TGTGCCAGCAGCTTAGATTGGGCGGGGGGCTCGAAAACCCAAGAGACCCAGTACTTC
CASSLDWAGGSKTQETQYF
>.|TRBJ2-4|TRBV27|.
TGTGCCAGCGGCCAGATTATACAGTACTTC
CASGQIIQYF
>.|TRBJ1-1|TRBV6-5|.
TGTGCCAGCAGTTATGTTCAGGGCATCACGGCTGAAGCTTTCTTT
CASSYVQGITAEAFF
>.|TRBJ2-5|TRBV5-6|TRBD2
TGTGCCAGCGCCCGGGGAGGGGTTCGGGAGACCCAGTACTTC
CASARGGVRETQYF
>.|TRBJ1-2|TRBV6-5|TRBD1
TGTGCCAGCAGACCGGACAGGATCTTTTATGGCTACACCTTC
CASRPDRIFYGYTF
>.|TRBJ2-7|TRBV27|TRBD1
TGTGCCAGCAGTTTTACAGGGGCAACCTCCTACGAGCAGTACTTC
CASSFTGATSYEQYF